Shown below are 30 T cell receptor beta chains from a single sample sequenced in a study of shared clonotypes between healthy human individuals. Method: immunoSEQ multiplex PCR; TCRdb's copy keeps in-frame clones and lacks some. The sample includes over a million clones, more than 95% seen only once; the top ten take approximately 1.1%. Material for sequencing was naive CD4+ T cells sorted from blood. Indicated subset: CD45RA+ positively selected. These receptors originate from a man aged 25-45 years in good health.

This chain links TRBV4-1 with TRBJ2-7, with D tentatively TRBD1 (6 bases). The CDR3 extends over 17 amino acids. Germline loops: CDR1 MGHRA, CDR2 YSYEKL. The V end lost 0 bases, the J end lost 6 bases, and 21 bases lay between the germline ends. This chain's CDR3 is CASSQEVITGYASEQYF. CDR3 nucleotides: TGCGCCAGCAGCCAAGAAGTTATAACAGGGTACGCGTCCGAGCAGTACTTC.

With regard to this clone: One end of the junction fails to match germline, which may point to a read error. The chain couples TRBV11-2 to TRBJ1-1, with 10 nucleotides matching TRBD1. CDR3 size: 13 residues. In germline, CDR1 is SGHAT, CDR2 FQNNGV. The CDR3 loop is CASSLVSGTGVIF. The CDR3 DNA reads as TGTGCCAGCAGCTTAGTCTCCGGGACAGGGGTGATTTTT.

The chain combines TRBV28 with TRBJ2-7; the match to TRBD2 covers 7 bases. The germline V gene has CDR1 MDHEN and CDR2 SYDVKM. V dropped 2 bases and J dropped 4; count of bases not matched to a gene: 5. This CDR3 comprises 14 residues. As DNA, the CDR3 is TGTGCCAGCAGTTTAGGCGGGAGCACTTACGAGCAGTACTTC. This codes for CASSLGGSTYEQYF.

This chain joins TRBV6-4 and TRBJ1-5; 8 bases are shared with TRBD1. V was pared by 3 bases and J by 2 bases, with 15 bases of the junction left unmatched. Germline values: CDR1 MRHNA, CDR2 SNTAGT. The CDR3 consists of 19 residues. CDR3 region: CASSEGARGLVSGNQPQHF. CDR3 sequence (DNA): TGTGCCAGCAGTGAAGGGGCCAGGGGGCTTGTAAGCGGCAATCAGCCCCAGCATTTT.

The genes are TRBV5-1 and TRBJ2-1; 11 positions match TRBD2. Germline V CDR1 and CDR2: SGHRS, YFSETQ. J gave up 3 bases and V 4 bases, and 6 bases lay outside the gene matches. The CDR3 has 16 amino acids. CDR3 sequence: CASSLGTSGHYNEQFF. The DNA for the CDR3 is TGCGCCAGCAGCCTCGGGACTAGCGGCCACTACAATGAGCAGTTCTTC.

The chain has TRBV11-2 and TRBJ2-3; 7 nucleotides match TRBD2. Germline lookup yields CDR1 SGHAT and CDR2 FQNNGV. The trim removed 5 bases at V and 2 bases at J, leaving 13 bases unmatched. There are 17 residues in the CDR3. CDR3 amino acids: CASSPRTRSWDTDTQYF. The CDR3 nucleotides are TGTGCCAGCAGCCCCCGGACTAGATCGTGGGACACAGATACGCAGTATTTT.

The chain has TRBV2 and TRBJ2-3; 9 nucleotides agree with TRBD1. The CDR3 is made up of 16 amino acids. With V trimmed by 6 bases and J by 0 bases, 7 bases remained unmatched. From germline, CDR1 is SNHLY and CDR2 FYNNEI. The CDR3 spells CASSDRTGDSTDTQYF. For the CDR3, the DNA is TGTGCCAGCAGCGACAGGACAGGGGATAGCACAGATACGCAGTATTTT. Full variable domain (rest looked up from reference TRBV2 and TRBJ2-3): EPEVTQTPSHQVTQMGQEVILRCVPISNHLYFYWYRQILGQKVEFLVSFYNNEISEKSEIFDDQFSVERPDGSNFTLKIRSTKLEDSAMYFCASSDRTGDSTDTQYFGPGTRLTVL.

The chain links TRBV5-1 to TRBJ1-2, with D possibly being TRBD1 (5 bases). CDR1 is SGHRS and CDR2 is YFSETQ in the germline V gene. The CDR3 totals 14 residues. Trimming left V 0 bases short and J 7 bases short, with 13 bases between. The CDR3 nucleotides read TGCGCCAGCAGCTTGGATGATGGGGGAGGTGGCTACACCTTC. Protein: CASSLDDGGGGYTF.

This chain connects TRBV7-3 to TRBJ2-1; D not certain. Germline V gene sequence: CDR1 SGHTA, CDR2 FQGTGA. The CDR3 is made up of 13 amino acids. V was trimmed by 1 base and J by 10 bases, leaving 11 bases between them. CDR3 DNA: TGTGCCAGCAGCTTAAATCAACAACGCGAGCAGTTCTTC. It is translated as CASSLNQQREQFF.

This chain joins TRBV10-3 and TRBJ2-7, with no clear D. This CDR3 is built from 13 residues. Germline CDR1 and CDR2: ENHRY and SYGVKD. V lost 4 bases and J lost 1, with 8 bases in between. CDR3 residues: CAISAPKSYEQYF. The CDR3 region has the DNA TGTGCCATCAGTGCCCCGAAATCCTACGAGCAGTACTTC.

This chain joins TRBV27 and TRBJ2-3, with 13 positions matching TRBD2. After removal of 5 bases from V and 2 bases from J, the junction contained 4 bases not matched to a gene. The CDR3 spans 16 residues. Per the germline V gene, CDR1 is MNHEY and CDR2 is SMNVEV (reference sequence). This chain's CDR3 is CASSILAGGFTDTQYF. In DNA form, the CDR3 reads TGTGCCAGCAGTATACTAGCGGGAGGGTTCACAGATACGCAGTATTTT.

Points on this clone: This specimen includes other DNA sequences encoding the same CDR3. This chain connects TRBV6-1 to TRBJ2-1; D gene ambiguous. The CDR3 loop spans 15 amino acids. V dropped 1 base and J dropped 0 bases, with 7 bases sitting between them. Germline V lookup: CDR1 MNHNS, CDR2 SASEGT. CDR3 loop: CASSEGPISYNEQFF. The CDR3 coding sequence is TGTGCCAGCAGTGAAGGGCCGATCTCCTACAATGAGCAGTTCTTC.

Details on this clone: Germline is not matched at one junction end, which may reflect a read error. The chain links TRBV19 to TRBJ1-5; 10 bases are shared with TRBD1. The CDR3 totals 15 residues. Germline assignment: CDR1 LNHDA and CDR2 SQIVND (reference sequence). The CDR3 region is CASSLEDRGNQPQHF. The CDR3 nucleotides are TGTGCCAGTAGTTTAGAGGACAGGGGGAATCAGCCCCAGCATTTT.

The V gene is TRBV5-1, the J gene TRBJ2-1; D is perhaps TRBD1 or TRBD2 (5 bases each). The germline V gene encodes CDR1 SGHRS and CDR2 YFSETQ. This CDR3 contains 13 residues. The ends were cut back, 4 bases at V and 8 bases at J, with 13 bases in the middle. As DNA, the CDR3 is TGCGCCAGCAGCCTGGGACCCTCGGATGAGCAGTTCTTC. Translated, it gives CASSLGPSDEQFF.

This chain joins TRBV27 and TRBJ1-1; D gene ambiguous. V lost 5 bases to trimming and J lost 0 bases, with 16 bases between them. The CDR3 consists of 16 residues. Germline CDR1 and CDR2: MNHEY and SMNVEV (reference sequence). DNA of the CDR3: TGTGCCAGCAGTCCTCGGGCGATACCTATGAACACTGAAGCTTTCTTT. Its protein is CASSPRAIPMNTEAFF.

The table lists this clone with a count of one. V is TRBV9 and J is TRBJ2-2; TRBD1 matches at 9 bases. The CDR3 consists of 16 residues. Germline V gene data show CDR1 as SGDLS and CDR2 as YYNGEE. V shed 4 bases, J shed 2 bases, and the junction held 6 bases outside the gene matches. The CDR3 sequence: CASSPRQGGNTGELFF. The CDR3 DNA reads TGTGCCAGCAGCCCGCGACAGGGGGGTAACACCGGGGAGCTGTTTTTT. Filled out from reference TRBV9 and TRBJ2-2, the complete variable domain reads DSGVTQTPKHLITATGQRVTLRCSPRSGDLSVYWYQQSLDQGLQFLIQYYNGEERAKGNILERFSAQQFPDLHSELNLSSLELGDSALYFCASSPRQGGNTGELFFGEGSRLTVL.

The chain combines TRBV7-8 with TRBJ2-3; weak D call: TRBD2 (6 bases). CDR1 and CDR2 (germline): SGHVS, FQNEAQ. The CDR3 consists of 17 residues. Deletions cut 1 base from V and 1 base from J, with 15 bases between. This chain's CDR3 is CASSLGARGTGTDTQYF. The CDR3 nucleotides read TGTGCCAGCAGCTTAGGGGCGCGCGGGACGGGCACAGATACGCAGTATTTT.

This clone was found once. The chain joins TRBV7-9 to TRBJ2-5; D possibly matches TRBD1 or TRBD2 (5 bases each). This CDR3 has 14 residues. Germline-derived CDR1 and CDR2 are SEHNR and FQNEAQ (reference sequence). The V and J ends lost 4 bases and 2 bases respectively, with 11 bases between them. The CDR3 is CASSWRTPQETQYF. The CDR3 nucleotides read TGTGCCAGCAGCTGGAGGACACCTCAAGAGACCCAGTACTTC.

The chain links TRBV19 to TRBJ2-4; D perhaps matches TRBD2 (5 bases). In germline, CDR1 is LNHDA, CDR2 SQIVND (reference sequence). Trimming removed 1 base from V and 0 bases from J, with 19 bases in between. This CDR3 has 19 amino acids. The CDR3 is CASSIGAQRAPIAKNIQYF. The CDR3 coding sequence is TGTGCCAGTAGTATAGGGGCCCAGAGGGCGCCTATAGCCAAAAACATTCAGTACTTC.

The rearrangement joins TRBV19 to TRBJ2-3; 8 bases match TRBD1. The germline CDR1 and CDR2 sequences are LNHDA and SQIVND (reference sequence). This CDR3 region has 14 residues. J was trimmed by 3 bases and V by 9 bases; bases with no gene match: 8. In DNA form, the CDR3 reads TGTGCCAGCGTCGGACAGGGAGAGACAGATACGCAGTATTTT. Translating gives CASVGQGETDTQYF.

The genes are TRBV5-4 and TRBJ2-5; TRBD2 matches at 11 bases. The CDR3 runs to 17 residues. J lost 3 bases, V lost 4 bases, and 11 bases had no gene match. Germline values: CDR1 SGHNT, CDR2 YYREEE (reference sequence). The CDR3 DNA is TGTGCCAGCAGCGTGGCGGCGGCTAGCGGGAGGAAAGAGACCCAGTACTTC. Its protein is CASSVAAASGRKETQYF.

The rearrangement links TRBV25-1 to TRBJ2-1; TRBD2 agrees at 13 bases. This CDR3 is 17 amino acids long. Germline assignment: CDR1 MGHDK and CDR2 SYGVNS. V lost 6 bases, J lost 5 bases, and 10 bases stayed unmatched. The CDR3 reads CASSRLAGGGVDNEQFF. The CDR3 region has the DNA TGTGCCAGCAGCAGACTAGCGGGAGGTGGGGTGGACAATGAGCAGTTCTTC. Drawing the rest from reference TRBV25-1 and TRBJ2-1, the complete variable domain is EADIYQTPRYLVIGTGKKITLECSQTMGHDKMYWYQQDPGMELHLIHYSYGVNSTEKGDLSSESTVSRIRTEHFPLTLESARPSHTSQYLCASSRLAGGGVDNEQFFGPGTRLTVL.

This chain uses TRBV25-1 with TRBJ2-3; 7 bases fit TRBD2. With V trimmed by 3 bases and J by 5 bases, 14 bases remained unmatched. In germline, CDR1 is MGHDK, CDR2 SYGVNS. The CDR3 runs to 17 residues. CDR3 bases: TGTGCCAGCAGTGAGCTGGGCGGGAGTCCCTCGCGAGATACGCAGTATTTT. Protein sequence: CASSELGGSPSRDTQYF.

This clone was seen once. CDR3 loop: CASSPGLAGQETQYF. In nucleotides, the CDR3 is TGTGCCAGCAGCCCGGGACTAGCCGGACAAGAGACCCAGTACTTC. The chain carries TRBV5-4 and TRBJ2-5; 9 bases map to TRBD2. Germline V gives CDR1 SGHNT, CDR2 YYREEE (reference sequence). J lost 2 bases, V lost 4 bases, and 6 bases had no gene match. The CDR3 has 15 residues.

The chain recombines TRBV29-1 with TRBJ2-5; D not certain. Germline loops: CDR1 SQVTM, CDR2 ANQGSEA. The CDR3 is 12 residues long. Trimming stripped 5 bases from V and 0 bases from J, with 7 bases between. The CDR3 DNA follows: TGCAGCGTTTTGCCGTACCAAGAGACCCAGTACTTC. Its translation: CSVLPYQETQYF. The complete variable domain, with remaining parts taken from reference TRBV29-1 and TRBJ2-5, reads SAVISQKPSRDICQRGTSLTIQCQVDSQVTMMFWYRQQPGQSLTLIATANQGSEATYESGFVIDKFPISRPNLTFSTLTVSNMSPEDSSIYLCSVLPYQETQYFGPGTRLLVL.

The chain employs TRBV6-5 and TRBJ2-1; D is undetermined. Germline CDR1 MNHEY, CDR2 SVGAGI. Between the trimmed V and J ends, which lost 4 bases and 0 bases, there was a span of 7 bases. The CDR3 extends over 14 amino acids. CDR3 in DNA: TGTGCCAGCAGTTCCCGGAGCTCCTACAATGAGCAGTTCTTC. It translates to CASSSRSSYNEQFF.

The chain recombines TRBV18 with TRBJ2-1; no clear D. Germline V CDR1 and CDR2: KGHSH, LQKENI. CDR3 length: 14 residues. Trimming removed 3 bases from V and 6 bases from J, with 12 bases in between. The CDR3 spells CASSPPHPSNEQFF. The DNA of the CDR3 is TGTGCCAGCTCACCCCCACATCCCTCCAATGAGCAGTTCTTC.

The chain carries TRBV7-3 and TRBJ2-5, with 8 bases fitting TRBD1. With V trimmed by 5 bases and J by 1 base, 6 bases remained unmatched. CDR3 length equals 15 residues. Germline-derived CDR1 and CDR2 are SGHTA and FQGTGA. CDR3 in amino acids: CASSPHRGVQETQYF. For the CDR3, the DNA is TGTGCCAGCAGCCCCCACAGGGGGGTCCAAGAGACCCAGTACTTC.

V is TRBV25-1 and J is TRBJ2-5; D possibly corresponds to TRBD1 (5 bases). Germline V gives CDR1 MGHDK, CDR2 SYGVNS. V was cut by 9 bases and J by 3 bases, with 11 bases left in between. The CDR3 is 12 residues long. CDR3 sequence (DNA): TGTGCCAGTTCAGGGTGGGAAGAGACCCAGTACTTC. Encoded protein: CASSGWEETQYF. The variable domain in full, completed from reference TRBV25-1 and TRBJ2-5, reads EADIYQTPRYLVIGTGKKITLECSQTMGHDKMYWYQQDPGMELHLIHYSYGVNSTEKGDLSSESTVSRIRTEHFPLTLESARPSHTSQYLCASSGWEETQYFGPGTRLLVL.

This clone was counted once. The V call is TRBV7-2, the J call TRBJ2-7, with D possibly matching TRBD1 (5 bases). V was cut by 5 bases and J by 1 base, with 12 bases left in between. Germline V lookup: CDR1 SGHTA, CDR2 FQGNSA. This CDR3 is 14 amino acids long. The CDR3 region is CASSPLAGSYEQYF. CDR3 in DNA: TGTGCCAGCAGCCCCCTTGCAGGGTCCTACGAGCAGTACTTC. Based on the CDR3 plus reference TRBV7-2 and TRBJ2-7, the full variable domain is GAGVSQSPSNKVTEKGKDVELRCDPISGHTALYWYRQSLGQGLEFLIYFQGNSAPDKSGLPSDRFSAERTGGSVSTLTIQRTQQEDSAVYLCASSPLAGSYEQYFGPGTRLTVT.